This is a list of T cell receptor beta chains from one sample in a study of blood T cell repertoires in COVID-19. Here immunoSEQ multiplex PCR was the method, and the copy in TCRdb shows in-frame clones only, minus some. Here the sample spans 200,000 to 250,000 clones, roughly four fifths being singletons. Sequencing input: peripheral blood. The receptors shown here come from a woman aged 70-85 years with acute or convalescent COVID-19. The CDR3 runs from the conserved cysteine through the conserved F or W. D genes are given only for firm matches. Only part of the rows carry a size: once, few, many, or a class if the clone is expanded.

J gene	V gene	D gene	CDR3 length	clone size	CDR3 DNA	CDR3 protein
TRBJ1-2	TRBV6-5	TRBD1	15	few	TGTGCCAGCAGGCCTTTCGACAGGGGGCCAAGTGGCTACACCTTC	CASRPFDRGPSGYTF
TRBJ2-3	TRBV23-1	TRBD2	14	NA	TGCGCCATACCGGGGGGGCCCCAGACAGATACGCAGTATTTT	CAIPGGPQTDTQYF
TRBJ2-7	TRBV7-2	NA	13	NA	TGTGCCAGCAGCTCGGACTGGCCCTACGAGCAGTACTTC	CASSSDWPYEQYF
TRBJ2-7	TRBV6-2/TRBV6-3	TRBD2	17	NA	TGTGCCAGCAGTTACTTGACTAGCGGGGACCTCTCCTACGAGCAGTACTTC	CASSYLTSGDLSYEQYF
TRBJ1-1	TRBV30	TRBD1	16	once	TGTGCCTGGAGCGGGACAGGGGTTTTTGTTAGGACTGAAGCTTTCTTT	CAWSGTGVFVRTEAFF
TRBJ1-4	TRBV18	NA	15	NA	TGTGCCAGCTCACCGGGACGGTCGGGGGGTGAAAAACTGTTTTTT	CASSPGRSGGEKLFF
TRBJ1-2	TRBV6-2/TRBV6-3	NA	13	few	TGTGCCAGCAGTTACTCGGGCGGGAAGGACTACACCTTC	CASSYSGGKDYTF
TRBJ1-5	TRBV5-5	TRBD1	18	few	TGTGCCAGCAGCTTGGGGACAGGGGCTGTAAGTGTGCGCCAGCCCCAGCATTTT	CASSLGTGAVSVRQPQHF
TRBJ2-6	TRBV24-1	TRBD1	18	NA	TGTGCCACCAGTGATGCCGCCGGGACAGGGGCTGGGGCCAACGTCCTGACTTTC	CATSDAAGTGAGANVLTF
TRBJ1-1	TRBV6-2/TRBV6-3	TRBD1	14	NA	TGTGCCAGCAGTACGACAGGGACCAACACTGAAGCTTTCTTT	CASSTTGTNTEAFF
TRBJ1-1	TRBV5-1	NA	13	NA	TGCGCCAGCAGCCAAGACAGGAACACTGAAGCTTTCTTT	CASSQDRNTEAFF
TRBJ2-2	TRBV5-1	NA	14	NA	TGCGCCAGCAGCTTGGACAGGGCTGGCGGGGAGCTGTTTTTT	CASSLDRAGGELFF
TRBJ2-2	TRBV6-5	NA	14	NA	TGTGCCAGCAGTTACTCGACAGGCCAAAGGGAGCTGTTTTTT	CASSYSTGQRELFF
TRBJ1-2	TRBV5-1	NA	14	few	TGCGCCAGCAGCCCGGTGGGACAAAGCTATGGCTACACCTTC	CASSPVGQSYGYTF
TRBJ1-4	TRBV12-3/TRBV12-4	NA	13	NA	TGTGCCAGCAGTACCCACAGGGATGAAAAACTGTTTTTT	CASSTHRDEKLFF
TRBJ1-1	TRBV5-1	TRBD1	14	once	TGCGCCAGCAGCCCGGGACAGGGGAACACTGAAGCTTTCTTT	CASSPGQGNTEAFF
TRBJ2-5	TRBV4-2	NA	15	NA	TGTGCCAGCAGCCAAGCGCAGGGGGGCCAAGAGACCCAGTACTTC	CASSQAQGGQETQYF
TRBJ2-2	TRBV9	NA	14	few	TGTGCCAGCAGCGTACAGGTCTCGAGCGGGGAGCTGTTTTTT	CASSVQVSSGELFF
TRBJ2-1	TRBV7-6	TRBD1	16	once	TGTGCCAGCAGCTTAGCCGGGACAGGCCTCCCCCATGAGCAGTTCTTC	CASSLAGTGLPHEQFF
TRBJ1-1	TRBV15	NA	15	NA	TGTGCCACCAGCAGAGATAAGGCGGTCAACACTGAAGCTTTCTTT	CATSRDKAVNTEAFF
TRBJ2-1	TRBV5-1	TRBD2	15	NA	TGCGCCAGCAGCTTAGCGGGGGGGCCTCGAAATGAGCAGTTCTTC	CASSLAGGPRNEQFF
TRBJ1-1	TRBV18	NA	13	NA	TGTGCCAGCTCAGCGGGACTGCCCACTGAAGCTTTCTTT	CASSAGLPTEAFF
TRBJ1-3	TRBV3-1/TRBV3-2	NA	14	once	TGTGCCAGCAGCCTAACAGGGTCCGGAAACACCATATATTTT	CASSLTGSGNTIYF
TRBJ2-3	TRBV24-1	TRBD2	16	NA	TGTGCCACCAGTGAACCTAGCGGGGGGGACACAGATACGCAGTATTTT	CATSEPSGGDTDTQYF
TRBJ2-2	TRBV7-2	TRBD2	15	NA	TGTGCCAGCAGCTTAAAGGGGAGGGGCACCGGGGAGCTGTTTTTT	CASSLKGRGTGELFF
TRBJ1-5	TRBV6-1	NA	16	NA	TGTGCCAGCAGTGAAAGGTTCAGGGGATACAATCAGCCCCAGCATTTT	CASSERFRGYNQPQHF
TRBJ1-5	TRBV2	TRBD1	18	NA	TGTGCCAGCAGTGAAGGGGGACAGGGGTTAGTGGGCAATCAGCCCCAGCATTTT	CASSEGGQGLVGNQPQHF
TRBJ2-2	TRBV19	TRBD1	16	NA	TGTGCCAGTAGTAGCCGCCGGGACAGGAACACCGGGGAGCTGTTTTTT	CASSSRRDRNTGELFF
TRBJ1-2	TRBV19	TRBD1	15	NA	TGTGCCAGTAGTCCCCAGGGGGCGCGACAAATTGGCTACACCTTC	CASSPQGARQIGYTF
TRBJ1-1	TRBV29-1	TRBD1	11	NA	TGCAGCGTTCTTGGGACAGGGCAAGCTTTCTTT	CSVLGTGQAFF
TRBJ1-5	TRBV21-1	NA	19	NA	TGTGCCAGCTCCAACCGGGAGGGGATTCCGTCCGTTAGCAATCAGCCCCAGCATTTT	CASSNREGIPSVSNQPQHF
TRBJ1-1	TRBV7-2	NA	14	few	TGTGCCAGCAGGCTAGGAGGGGCGAACACTGAAGCTTTCTTT	CASRLGGANTEAFF
TRBJ1-2	TRBV28	NA	12	NA	TGTGCCAGCAGTTTAATCGGGTATGGCTACACCTTC	CASSLIGYGYTF
TRBJ2-7	TRBV27	TRBD1	22	NA	TGTGCCAGCAGTTTCTTACCCCGACTCCGTCCCGGGACAGGGGTGACTCTTTCTGAGCAGTACTTC	CASSFLPRLRPGTGVTLSEQYF
TRBJ1-2	TRBV28	TRBD1	12	NA	TGTGCCAGCAGACAGGGGGCTGGAGGCTACACCTTC	CASRQGAGGYTF
TRBJ1-5	TRBV18	TRBD1	16	NA	TGTGCCAGCTCACGACCGGGACAGGGAGGTTATCAGCCCCAGCATTTT	CASSRPGQGGYQPQHF
TRBJ1-5	TRBV6-5	TRBD1	14	NA	TGTGCCAGCAGTTTGACAGGGGCCAATCAGCCCCAGCATTTT	CASSLTGANQPQHF